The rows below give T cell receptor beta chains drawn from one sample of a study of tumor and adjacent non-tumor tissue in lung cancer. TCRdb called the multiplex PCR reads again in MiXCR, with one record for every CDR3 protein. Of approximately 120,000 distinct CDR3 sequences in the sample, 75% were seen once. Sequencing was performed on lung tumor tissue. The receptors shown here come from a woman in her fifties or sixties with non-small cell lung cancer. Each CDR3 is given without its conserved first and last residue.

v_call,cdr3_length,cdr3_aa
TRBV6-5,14,DSSLGDTRSGETQC
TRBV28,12,ASRIYRTDYGYT
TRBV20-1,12,SAKGATKTDTQY
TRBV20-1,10,SANGRTGKQY
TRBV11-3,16,ASSFAGGGDYGTNVLT
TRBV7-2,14,ARSTTRDRGGGGYT
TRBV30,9,AWSWEGEQY
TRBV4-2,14,ASSQEGFGLAGELF
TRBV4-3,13,ASSQDTQGRNTIY
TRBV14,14,ASSQDRGGMNTEAF
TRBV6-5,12,ASSPPEGGYGYT
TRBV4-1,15,ASDQDRAGGLHETQY
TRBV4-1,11,ASSLGGFDGYT
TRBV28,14,ASKEAGTGGDNEQF
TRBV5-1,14,ASSLASGGTQETQY
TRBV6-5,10,ASSYSNREQL
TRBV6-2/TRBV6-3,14,ASSTGGLGPYNEQF
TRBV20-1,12,SATSTWDTDTQY
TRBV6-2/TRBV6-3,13,ASSTRQGGTGELF
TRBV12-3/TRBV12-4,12,ASSLEFGYNKQF
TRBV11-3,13,ASSEVTHGANVLT
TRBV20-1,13,SASPRERFYNEQF
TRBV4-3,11,ASSQDSAGEAL
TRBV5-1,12,SSSFGTRAYEQY
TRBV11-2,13,TSSLVRGAGYGYT
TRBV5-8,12,ASSQRAGSGELF
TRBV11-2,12,ASNRIGTDQPQH
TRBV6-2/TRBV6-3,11,ANKGGVRQPQH
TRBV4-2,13,ASSHLSGSTDTQY
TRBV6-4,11,ASSSGPATEAS
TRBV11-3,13,AIRSRVGRIGELF
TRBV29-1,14,CVGVVGVRNTGELF
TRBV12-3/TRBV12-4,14,DSSLDRVAYNSPLH
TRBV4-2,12,ASGQEGALETHY
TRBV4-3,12,ASNLDDSNTEAF
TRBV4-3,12,ASSPGQALDGYT
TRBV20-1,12,SAEVLVGLNEQF
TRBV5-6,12,ASNFDSGVETQY
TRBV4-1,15,ASSVRDSRYSQETQY
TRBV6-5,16,ASSNMHSGGISYNEQF
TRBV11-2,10,ANSFTSYEQY
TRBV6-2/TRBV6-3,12,ATSRTTQQETQY
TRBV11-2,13,ASNRWDSSTDTQY
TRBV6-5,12,ASSLMARGNTIY